This T cell receptor (beta chain) was captured by sequencing in a study of blood T cell repertoires in COVID-19. Overall study: COVID-19 samples, acute and convalescent, were from the United States, Italy and Spain.

Using immunoSEQ multiplex PCR, the repertoire was profiled, and TCRdb retains in-frame clones only, with some absent. The repertoire includes about 280,000 clones, approximately 85% of them detected once, and roughly 9.6% sits in the top ten. Trimming pared 6 bases from V and 4 bases from J, leaving 18 bases between. Germline CDR1 LNHDA, CDR2 SQIVND (reference sequence). The CDR3 has 15 amino acids. The clonotype was recovered from a woman between 65 and 79 years old with acute or convalescent COVID-19. Sequenced sample: peripheral blood. The gene calls are TRBV19 and TRBJ1-2; D is perhaps TRBD1 (5 bases). The CDR3 DNA is TGTGCCAGTAGGGAGACAGCGAATGTCGTCTATGGCTACACCTTC. Translated, it gives CASRETANVVYGYTF.